The entry that follows covers one TCR beta chain sequence. The target antigen is unknown. TCRdb processed the 5' RACE reads anew with MiXCR; each CDR3 protein has one entry. This table holds roughly 30,000 distinct CDR3 sequences, less than 6.5% found once. The CDR3 sequence is 13 residues long. Looked up from germline, CDR1 is SGHRS and CDR2 is YFSETQ. Trimming removed 4 bases from V and 3 bases from J; junction bases left unmatched: 4. The data stem from a study of early T cells in non-severe SARS-CoV-2 infection. Whole-study results and caveats: Database matching using VDJdb favored anti-spike CD8 responses, with private and CD4 specificities left missing.

The source is an adult who was a healthcare worker with PCR-confirmed SARS-CoV-2 infection or an uninfected control (not recorded which). The V gene is TRBV5-1, the J gene TRBJ2-7; TRBD2 agrees at 7 bases. Sequencing was performed on whole blood, taken at baseline. The CDR3 sequence is CASSPSGIYEQYF. CDR3 DNA sequence: TGCGCCAGCAGCCCGAGCGGGATCTACGAGCAGTACTTC.